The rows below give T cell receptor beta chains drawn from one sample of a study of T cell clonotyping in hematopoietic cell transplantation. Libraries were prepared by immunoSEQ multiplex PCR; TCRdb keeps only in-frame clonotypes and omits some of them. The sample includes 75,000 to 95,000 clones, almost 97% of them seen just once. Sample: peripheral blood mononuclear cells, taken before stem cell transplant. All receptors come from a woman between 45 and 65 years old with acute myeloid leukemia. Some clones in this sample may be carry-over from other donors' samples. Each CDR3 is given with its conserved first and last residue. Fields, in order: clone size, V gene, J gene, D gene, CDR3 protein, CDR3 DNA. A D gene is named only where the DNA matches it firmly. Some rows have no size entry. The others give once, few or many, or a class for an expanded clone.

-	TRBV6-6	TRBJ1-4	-	CASSYAQELNEKLFF	TGTGCCAGCAGTTACGCACAGGAGCTCAATGAAAAACTGTTTTTT
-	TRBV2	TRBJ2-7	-	CASSERYEQYF	TGTGCCAGCAGTGAGAGGTACGAGCAGTACTTC
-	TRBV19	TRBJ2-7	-	CASRDNSYEQYF	TGTGCCAGTAGGGACAATTCCTACGAGCAGTACTTC
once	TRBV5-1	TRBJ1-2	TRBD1	CASSRQGAGYTF	TGCGCCAGCAGCAGACAGGGGGCCGGCTACACCTTC
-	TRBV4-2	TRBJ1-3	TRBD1	CASSQDPMGQGLFDTIYF	TGTGCCAGCAGCCAAGATCCAATGGGACAGGGATTGTTTGACACCATATATTTT
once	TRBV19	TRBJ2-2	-	CASSILRGNGELFF	TGTGCCAGTAGTATACTCCGGGGGAACGGGGAGCTGTTTTTT
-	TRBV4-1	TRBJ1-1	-	CASSQVGQLNTEAFF	TGCGCCAGCAGCCAAGTAGGACAGTTGAACACTGAAGCTTTCTTT
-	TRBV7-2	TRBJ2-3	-	CASSLTDLLTDTQYF	TGTGCCAGCAGCTTAACGGACCTACTCACAGATACGCAGTATTTT
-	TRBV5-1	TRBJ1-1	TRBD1	CASSLSSDREAFF	TGCGCCAGCAGCCTCTCATCAGACAGGGAGGCTTTCTTT
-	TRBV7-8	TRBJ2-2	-	CASSLEMRGNTGELFF	TGTGCCAGCAGCTTAGAGATGCGGGGAAACACCGGGGAGCTGTTTTTT
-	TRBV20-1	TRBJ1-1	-	CSAISEGEAFF	TGCAGTGCTATATCTGAAGGGGAAGCTTTCTTT
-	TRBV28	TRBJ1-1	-	CASSFMNTEAFF	TGTGCCAGCAGTTTTATGAACACTGAAGCTTTCTTT
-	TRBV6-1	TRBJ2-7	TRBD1	CASTLGQDRYEQYF	TGTGCCAGCACCCTAGGACAGGACCGCTACGAGCAGTACTTC
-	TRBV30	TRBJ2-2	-	CAWNDIRGNTGELFF	TGTGCCTGGAACGATATCAGGGGTAACACCGGGGAGCTGTTTTTT
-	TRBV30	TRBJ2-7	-	CAWSQDGRYEQYF	TGTGCCTGGTCACAGGACGGACGCTACGAGCAGTACTTC
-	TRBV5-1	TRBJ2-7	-	CASSLSGGEQYF	TGCGCCAGCAGCTTGTCCGGCGGCGAGCAGTACTTC
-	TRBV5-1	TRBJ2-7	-	CASSLSTGGAYYEQYF	TGCGCCAGCAGCTTGTCCACAGGTGGGGCCTACTACGAGCAGTACTTC
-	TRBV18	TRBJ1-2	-	CASSPPGAMYGYTF	TGTGCCAGCTCACCTCCAGGGGCGATGTATGGCTACACCTTC
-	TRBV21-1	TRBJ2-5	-	CASSKALSGQGARETQYF	TGTGCCAGCAGCAAAGCGCTTTCAGGACAGGGGGCTAGGGAGACCCAGTACTTC
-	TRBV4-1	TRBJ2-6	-	CASSQRGADSTGANVLTF	TGCGCCAGCAGCCAAAGGGGGGCTGATAGTACTGGGGCCAACGTCCTGACTTTC
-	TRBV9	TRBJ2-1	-	CASSATGIYRNEQFF	TGTGCCAGCAGCGCTACAGGGATTTATAGGAATGAGCAGTTCTTC
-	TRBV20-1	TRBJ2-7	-	CSARRTGTETF	TGCAGTGCTAGGCGCACCGGGACTGAGACATTC
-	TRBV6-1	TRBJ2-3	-	CASTGGMADTQYF	TGTGCCAGCACTGGGGGGATGGCAGATACGCAGTATTTT
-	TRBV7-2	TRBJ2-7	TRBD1	CASSASGTGSYEQYF	TGTGCCAGCAGCGCTTCCGGGACAGGCTCCTACGAGCAGTACTTC
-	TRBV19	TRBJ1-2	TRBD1	CASSMTGNYGYTF	TGTGCCAGTAGTATGACAGGGAACTATGGCTACACCTTC
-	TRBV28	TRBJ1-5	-	CASSGGQNVLTQHF	TGTGCCAGCAGTGGAGGGCAGAACGTTCTGACCCAGCATTTT
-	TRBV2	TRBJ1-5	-	CASRTGRSNQPQHF	TGTGCCAGCAGAACAGGGAGAAGCAATCAGCCCCAGCATTTT
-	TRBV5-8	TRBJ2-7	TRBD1	CASSFGPPGQGFSYEQYF	TGTGCCAGCAGCTTCGGGCCTCCGGGACAGGGTTTTTCTTACGAGCAGTACTTC
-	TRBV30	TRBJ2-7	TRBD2	CAWSVTSPRTSGGYEQYF	TGTGCCTGGAGTGTAACCTCACCCCGGACTAGCGGGGGGTACGAGCAGTACTTC
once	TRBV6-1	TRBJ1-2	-	CASTVRGLTNYGYTF	TGTGCCAGCACAGTCAGGGGTCTGACTAACTATGGCTACACCTTC
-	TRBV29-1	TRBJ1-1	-	CSVDSGVYSTEAFF	TGCAGCGTTGACTCAGGGGTGTATAGCACTGAAGCTTTCTTT
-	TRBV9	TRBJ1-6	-	CASSVDRDINSPLHF	TGTGCCAGCAGCGTAGACAGGGATATTAATTCACCCCTCCACTTT
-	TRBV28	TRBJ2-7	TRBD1	CASRLTGDSYEQYF	TGTGCCAGCAGACTTACAGGGGACTCCTACGAGCAGTACTTC
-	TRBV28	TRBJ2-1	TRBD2	CASSLYGLAKPTGNNNEQFF	TGTGCCAGCAGTTTGTATGGACTAGCAAAACCTACCGGGAATAACAATGAGCAGTTCTTC
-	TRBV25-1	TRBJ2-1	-	CASRFYLRNEQFF	TGTGCCAGTCGTTTCTACCTTAGGAATGAGCAGTTCTTC
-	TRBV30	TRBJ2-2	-	CASTSGAGELFF	TGTGCCAGCACCAGTGGCGCCGGGGAGCTGTTTTTT
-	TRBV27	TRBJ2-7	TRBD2	CASSFAGGPVEQYF	TGTGCCAGCAGTTTCGCGGGAGGGCCGGTCGAGCAGTACTTC
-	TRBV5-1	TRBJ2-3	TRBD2	CASSSRLAGVIDTQYF	TGCGCCAGCAGCTCCCGACTAGCGGGGGTTATAGATACGCAGTATTTT
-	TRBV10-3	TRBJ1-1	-	CAISGYGNTEAFF	TGTGCCATCAGTGGATACGGGAACACTGAAGCTTTCTTT
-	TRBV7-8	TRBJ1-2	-	CASSLAGLGLYGYTF	TGTGCCAGCAGCTTAGCGGGGTTGGGGCTCTATGGCTACACCTTC
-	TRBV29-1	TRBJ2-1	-	CSVDEDWVSYNEQFF	TGCAGCGTTGATGAGGATTGGGTCTCCTACAATGAGCAGTTCTTC
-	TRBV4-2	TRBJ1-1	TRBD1	CASSQYRGGRDRGMNTEAFF	TGTGCCAGCAGCCAATATAGGGGGGGACGGGACAGGGGCATGAACACTGAAGCTTTCTTT
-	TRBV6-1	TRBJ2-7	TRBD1	CASSGGPGQIIYEQYF	TGTGCCAGCAGTGGCGGACCGGGACAGATAATCTACGAGCAGTACTTC